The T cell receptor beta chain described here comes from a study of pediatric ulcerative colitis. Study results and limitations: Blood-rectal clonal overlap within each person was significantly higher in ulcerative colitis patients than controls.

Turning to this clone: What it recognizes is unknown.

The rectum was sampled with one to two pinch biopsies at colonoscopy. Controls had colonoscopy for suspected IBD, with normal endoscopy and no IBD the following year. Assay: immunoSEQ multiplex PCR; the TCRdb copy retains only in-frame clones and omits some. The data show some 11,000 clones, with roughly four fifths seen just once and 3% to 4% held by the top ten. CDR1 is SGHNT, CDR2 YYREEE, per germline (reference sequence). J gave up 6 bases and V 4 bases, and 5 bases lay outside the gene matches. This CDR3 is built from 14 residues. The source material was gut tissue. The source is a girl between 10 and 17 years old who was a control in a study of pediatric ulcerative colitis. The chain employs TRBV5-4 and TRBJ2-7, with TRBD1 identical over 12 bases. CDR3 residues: CASSTGTGGSEQYF. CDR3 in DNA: TGTGCCAGCAGCACCGGGACAGGGGGCAGCGAGCAGTACTTC.